One sample yielded the 16 T cell receptor beta chains listed below, sequenced in a study of CD8 T cells in ankylosing spondylitis. Findings of the study overall: A TCR beta motif of roughly 8 highly homologous variants seemed to mark ankylosing spondylitis blood.

These receptors lack a known antigen. TCRdb called the 5' RACE reads again in MiXCR, with one record for every CDR3 protein. Of roughly 350,000 distinct CDR3 sequences detected, roughly 8% appear once; the ten largest clones hold approximately 15%. Sequenced input: blood, either unsorted or a sorted T cell fraction (not recorded which). The receptors stem from a male donor with ankylosing spondylitis.

V gene TRBV5-4 combines with J gene TRBJ1-2; 7 bases align to TRBD1. CDR1 SGHNT and CDR2 YYREEE come from the germline V gene (reference sequence). After removal of 4 bases from V and 4 bases from J, the junction contained 7 bases not matched to a gene. This CDR3 has 14 residues. CDR3 region: CASSTETGFYGYTF. The DNA for the CDR3 is TGTGCCAGCAGCACCGAGACAGGGTTCTATGGCTACACCTTC.

This clonotype was recorded at least ten times. As DNA, the CDR3 is TGTGCCAGCAGACTCTTGGATGGGGGTTACAATGAGCAGTTCTTC. Translated: CASRLLDGGYNEQFF. The gene calls are TRBV11-1 and TRBJ2-1, with D perhaps matching TRBD1 or TRBD2 (5 bases each). Deletions cut 6 bases from V and 4 bases from J, with 16 bases between. Germline-derived CDR1 and CDR2 are SGHAT and FQDESV (reference sequence). The CDR3 runs 15 residues.

The CDR3 here is CASSQEKKMGGGQPQHF. For the CDR3, the DNA is TGTGCCAGCAGCCAAGAAAAGAAAATGGGGGGCGGTCAGCCCCAGCATTTT. V gene TRBV14 combines with J gene TRBJ1-5; a possible D gene is TRBD1 (6 bases). In germline, CDR1 is SGHDN, CDR2 FVKESK. There are 17 residues in the CDR3. V lost 0 bases and J 6 bases, leaving 18 bases between the germline ends.

This clonotype appeared many times. The J gene is TRBJ2-1, the V gene TRBV7-8, with D perhaps given as TRBD1 or TRBD2 (5 bases each). CDR1 is SGHVS, CDR2 FQNEAQ, per germline. The V gene lost 5 bases and the J gene lost 6 bases, with 14 bases spanning the gap. CDR3 length: 14 residues. The CDR3 nucleotides read TGTGCCAGCAGCCAGGGTCGGGGTACCAATGAGCAGTTCTTC. It translates to CASSQGRGTNEQFF.

This clonotype occurred many times. In DNA, the CDR3 is TGTGCCAGCAGCTTAGCACGGGAGGCGGAGTTCTTC. Translation: CASSLAREAEFF. The V call is TRBV7-9, the J call TRBJ2-1; 7 nucleotides align to TRBD2. The length of the CDR3 is 12 residues. Per the germline V gene, CDR1 is SEHNR and CDR2 is FQNEAQ (reference sequence). V gave up 0 bases and J gave up 14 bases; unmatched junction bases: 4.

The genes are TRBV5-1 and TRBJ2-7; TRBD1 matches at 10 bases. The CDR3 consists of 15 residues. The germline gives CDR1 SGHRS, CDR2 YFSETQ. After removal of 0 bases from V and 5 bases from J, the junction contained 5 bases not matched to a gene. CDR3 sequence: CASSLEGQGFHEQYF. Written as DNA, the CDR3 is TGCGCCAGCAGCTTGGAGGGACAGGGGTTCCACGAGCAGTACTTC. The whole variable domain, remainder taken from reference TRBV5-1 and TRBJ2-7, is KAGVTQTPRYLIKTRGQQVTLSCSPISGHRSVSWYQQTPGQGLQFLFEYFSETQRNKGNFPGRFSGRQFSNSRSEMNVSTLELGDSALYLCASSLEGQGFHEQYFGPGTRLTVT.

This clonotype was counted only a few times. Its ends do not fully match the called genes, so a read error is possible. The rearrangement links TRBV5-6 to TRBJ2-7; 13 positions agree with TRBD2. The CDR3 sequence is 12 residues long. Per germline, CDR1 SGHDT and CDR2 YYEEEE. The CDR3 here is CASTRGLAGDLF. DNA for the CDR3: TGTGCCAGCACCCGCGGACTAGCGGGAGACCTTTTC.

This clonotype was counted a few times. The rearrangement joins TRBV29-1 to TRBJ1-1, with D unclear. With 7 bases removed from V and 1 base from J, the gap between germline ends came to 19 bases. The germline gives CDR1 SQVTM, CDR2 ANQGSEA. The CDR3 extends over 15 amino acids. CDR3 sequence: CSGRGSGRPNTEAFF. The CDR3 nucleotides read TGCAGCGGACGAGGGTCCGGACGGCCGAACACTGAAGCTTTCTTT. Full variable domain (missing parts from reference TRBV29-1 and TRBJ1-1): SAVISQKPSRDICQRGTSLTIQCQVDSQVTMMFWYRQQPGQSLTLIATANQGSEATYESGFVIDKFPISRPNLTFSTLTVSNMSPEDSSIYLCSGRGSGRPNTEAFFGQGTRLTVV.

The CDR3 loop is CATKREGNEQYF. The CDR3 nucleotides read TGTGCCACAAAGCGGGAGGGTAACGAGCAGTACTTC. This rearrangement joins TRBV7-9 to TRBJ2-7; 10 bases match TRBD2. Losses at the gene ends were 10 bases for V and 5 bases for J; bases not matched to a gene: 5. CDR3 length: 12 residues. Germline V gene data show CDR1 as SEHNR and CDR2 as FQNEAQ (reference sequence).

This clonotype was seen a handful of times. This chain uses TRBV18 with TRBJ1-2, with TRBD1 identical over 7 bases. The CDR3 totals 14 residues. Trimming took 2 bases from V and 4 from J; bases not matched to a gene: 4. Germline lookup yields CDR1 KGHSH and CDR2 LQKENI. CDR3 in DNA: TGTGCCAGCTCACCAGACAGGGATCCCTATGGCTACACCTTC. It codes for CASSPDRDPYGYTF.

This clonotype has a count of ten or more. This sequence joins TRBV4-1 and TRBJ2-2; D unclear. CDR1 is MGHRA, CDR2 YSYEKL, per germline. CDR3 length: 17 residues. The V and J ends lost 0 bases and 0 bases respectively, with 11 bases between them. CDR3 region: CASSQDLSNANTGELFF. The CDR3 nucleotides read TGCGCCAGCAGCCAAGATTTGTCCAACGCGAACACCGGGGAGCTGTTTTTT.

V usage is TRBV12-3 or TRBV12-4 and J usage is TRBJ1-2; TRBD1 might be the D (5 bases). V was clipped by 4 bases and J by 6 bases, with 15 bases between them. The CDR3 loop spans 14 amino acids. This CDR3 reads CASSSGLLRDGYTF. The DNA of the CDR3 is TGTGCCAGCAGTTCAGGGCTCCTAAGGGATGGCTACACCTTC.

This chain links TRBV20-1 with TRBJ1-5, with unresolved D. Trimming cost V 0 bases and J 7 bases, with 22 bases left between them. The CDR3 consists of 17 residues. The germline CDR1 and CDR2 sequences are DFQATT and SNEGSKA (reference sequence). The CDR3 loop is CSARDSFLPLQGQPQHF. In DNA, the CDR3 is TGCAGTGCTAGAGATTCCTTCCTTCCCTTACAAGGCCAGCCCCAGCATTTT.

This clonotype was counted a few times. V is TRBV12-3 or TRBV12-4 and J is TRBJ1-5; D is perhaps TRBD1 (6 bases). The CDR3 extends over 15 amino acids. V gave up 5 bases and J gave up 5 bases, with 16 bases separating them. This chain's CDR3 is CASSPRIQGDQPQHF. In DNA form, the CDR3 reads TGTGCCAGCAGTCCTCGAATACAGGGTGATCAGCCCCAGCATTTT.

This clonotype was seen repeatedly, ten times or more. The gene calls are TRBV14 and TRBJ2-3; 12 bases are a match to TRBD2. CDR1 is SGHDN, CDR2 FVKESK, per germline. CDR3 length equals 18 residues. With V trimmed by 2 bases and J by 4 bases, 10 bases remained unmatched. The CDR3 nucleotides are TGTGCCAGCAGCCAAAACCAGGAGCTAGCGGGAGGGTCAGATACGCAGTATTTT. This translates into CASSQNQELAGGSDTQYF.

This clonotype showed up many times. This sequence joins TRBV28 and TRBJ2-1; tentatively, D is TRBD1 or TRBD2 (5 bases each). V was trimmed by 10 bases and J by 5 bases, leaving 21 bases between them. The CDR3 is 15 residues long. Germline loops: CDR1 MDHEN, CDR2 SYDVKM. The CDR3, as DNA: TGTGCCACTCGGTCTGGGGGAGAAATCCACAATGAGCAGTTCTTC. Amino acid sequence: CATRSGGEIHNEQFF.